This is a list of T cell receptor beta chains from one sample in a study of blood T cell repertoires in COVID-19. Here immunoSEQ multiplex PCR was the method, and the copy in TCRdb shows in-frame clones only, minus some. The sample has approximately 300,000 clones, 85% seen once. The sample was PBMCs or T cells enriched from blood (not recorded which). The receptors were gathered from a woman in her twenties or thirties who had been exposed to COVID-19. CDR3s include the opening cysteine and the closing phenylalanine or tryptophan. Fields, in order: D gene, J gene, V gene, clone size, CDR3 protein, CDR3 DNA. A D gene is named only where the DNA matches it firmly. Some rows mark clone size as missing; the rest say once, few, many or name a class of expanded clone.

NA	TRBJ2-1	TRBV5-6	NA	CASSFLGQSYNEQFF	TGTGCCAGCAGCTTTTTGGGCCAGTCCTACAATGAGCAGTTCTTC
TRBD1	TRBJ2-7	TRBV7-6	NA	CASSSRQGGYEQYF	TGTGCCAGCAGCTCCAGACAGGGGGGCTACGAGCAGTACTTC
NA	TRBJ2-1	TRBV4-1	few	CASSQLDIISYNEQFF	TGCGCCAGCAGCCAACTCGACATCATCTCCTACAATGAGCAGTTCTTC
TRBD2	TRBJ2-3	TRBV13	NA	CASSLFSTSGPSLTDTQYF	TGTGCCAGCAGCTTATTTTCCACTAGCGGACCCTCCCTCACAGATACGCAGTATTTT
NA	TRBJ2-1	TRBV5-4	NA	CASSPEVGAYNEQFF	TGTGCCAGCAGCCCCGAAGTGGGCGCCTACAATGAGCAGTTCTTC
NA	TRBJ1-2	TRBV6-5	NA	CASIASGRDYGYTF	TGTGCCAGCATCGCCTCCGGCAGGGACTATGGCTACACCTTC
NA	TRBJ2-5	TRBV5-4	NA	CASSLPSGTGVETQYF	TGTGCCAGCAGCCTGCCTAGCGGGACAGGGGTAGAGACCCAGTACTTC
TRBD1	TRBJ1-3	TRBV29-1	NA	CSVGTGSGNTIYF	TGCAGCGTTGGGACAGGGTCTGGAAACACCATATATTTT
NA	TRBJ1-1	TRBV29-1	few	CSVVVQLNTEAFF	TGCAGCGTTGTGGTACAGTTGAACACTGAAGCTTTCTTT
NA	TRBJ2-1	TRBV2	NA	CASSGSVGGDNEQFF	TGTGCCAGCAGTGGATCGGTTGGAGGGGACAATGAGCAGTTCTTC
TRBD1	TRBJ1-5	TRBV28	NA	CASSLGTGTRREPQHF	TGTGCCAGCAGTTTAGGGACAGGGACTCGTCGGGAGCCCCAGCATTTT
TRBD1	TRBJ2-7	TRBV2	NA	CAAQSDRGPYEQYF	TGTGCCGCCCAGAGCGACAGGGGGCCGTACGAGCAGTACTTC
NA	TRBJ1-6	TRBV7-9	NA	CASSLKGGPQSPLHF	TGTGCCAGCAGCTTAAAGGGCGGGCCGCAGTCACCCCTCCACTTT
TRBD1	TRBJ1-6	TRBV5-1	NA	CASSYGQGASDSPLHF	TGCGCCAGCAGTTATGGACAGGGGGCGTCGGATTCACCCCTCCACTTT
NA	TRBJ2-2	TRBV28	once	CASSPINTGELFF	TGTGCCAGCAGTCCTATCAACACCGGGGAGCTGTTTTTT
TRBD1	TRBJ2-7	TRBV27	NA	CASSTDRLRAYEQYF	TGTGCCAGCAGTACGGACAGGTTAAGGGCCTACGAGCAGTACTTC
NA	TRBJ1-1	TRBV7-2	NA	CASSSQGNTEAFF	TGTGCCAGCAGCTCTCAGGGGAACACTGAAGCTTTCTTT
NA	TRBJ2-7	TRBV6-2/TRBV6-3	NA	CASSPPGYEQYF	TGTGCCAGCAGTCCCCCGGGGTACGAGCAGTACTTC
NA	TRBJ1-2	TRBV19	NA	CASSTLVKNGYTF	TGTGCCAGTAGTACCCTAGTCAAGAACGGCTACACCTTC
TRBD1	TRBJ2-7	TRBV15	NA	CATRAPSGTGSYEQYF	TGTGCCACCAGGGCCCCTTCGGGGACAGGCTCCTACGAGCAGTACTTC
NA	TRBJ2-1	TRBV20-1	NA	CSATSRNEQFF	TGCAGTGCCACCTCTCGGAATGAGCAGTTCTTC
NA	TRBJ2-5	TRBV10-2	NA	CASSESTRETQYF	TGCGCCAGCAGTGAGTCGACTCGGGAGACCCAGTACTTC
TRBD1	TRBJ2-7	TRBV11-3	once	CASSLGAGQGYEQYF	TGTGCCAGCAGCTTAGGCGCCGGACAGGGATACGAGCAGTACTTC
NA	TRBJ1-4	TRBV5-8	NA	CASPLRRGEKLFF	TGTGCCAGCCCCTTGAGGAGGGGAGAAAAACTGTTTTTT
TRBD2	TRBJ2-5	TRBV27	once	CASSQWTSGRALQETQYF	TGTGCCAGCAGTCAGTGGACTAGCGGGAGGGCCCTCCAAGAGACCCAGTACTTC
TRBD2	TRBJ2-2	TRBV6-2/TRBV6-3	NA	CASSYPPLGLAGNTGELFF	TGTGCCAGCAGTTACCCTCCACTGGGACTAGCGGGGAACACCGGGGAGCTGTTTTTT
NA	TRBJ1-2	TRBV19	NA	CASRVRGYYGYTF	TGTGCCAGTAGAGTACGGGGGTACTATGGCTACACCTTC
NA	TRBJ1-2	TRBV5-1	NA	CASSLSGKDGYTF	TGCGCCAGCAGCTTGTCGGGGAAGGATGGCTACACCTTC
NA	TRBJ2-1	TRBV11-2	once	CASSRTAEGYNEQFF	TGTGCCAGCAGCCGTACGGCGGAGGGTTACAATGAGCAGTTCTTC
NA	TRBJ1-4	TRBV5-3	NA	CARSLTGWGGKLFF	TGTGCCAGAAGCCTTACAGGGTGGGGTGGAAAACTGTTTTTT
TRBD1	TRBJ2-7	TRBV5-1	NA	CASSLETGLTYEQYF	TGCGCCAGCAGCTTAGAGACAGGGCTTACCTACGAGCAGTACTTC
TRBD1	TRBJ1-6	TRBV5-1	few	CASSLEQGLGISPLHF	TGCGCCAGCAGCCTAGAACAGGGGTTGGGGATATCACCCCTCCACTTT
TRBD2	TRBJ2-1	TRBV9	NA	CASSVESGTNNEQFF	TGTGCCAGCAGCGTAGAGAGCGGGACTAACAATGAGCAGTTCTTC
NA	TRBJ1-5	TRBV30	NA	CAWSEQGQPQHF	TGTGCCTGGAGTGAACAGGGACAGCCCCAGCATTTT
NA	TRBJ2-7	TRBV12-3/TRBV12-4	NA	CASRAGGGEQYF	TGTGCCAGCAGAGCAGGAGGAGGCGAGCAGTACTTC
NA	TRBJ2-5	TRBV12-3/TRBV12-4	NA	CASSFSQETQYF	TGTGCCAGCAGTTTCTCTCAGGAGACCCAGTACTTC
TRBD1	TRBJ1-6	TRBV28	NA	CASSSGTGRSPLHF	TGTGCCAGCAGTTCCGGGACAGGGAGGTCACCCCTCCACTTT
TRBD1	TRBJ2-7	TRBV18	NA	CASSPRQGGYYEQYF	TGTGCCAGCTCACCCCGACAGGGGGGTTACTACGAGCAGTACTTC
NA	TRBJ1-2	TRBV7-9	NA	CASSPYTANYGYTF	TGTGCCAGCAGCCCCTATACTGCTAACTATGGCTACACCTTC
TRBD2	TRBJ2-3	TRBV9	once	CASSASGVAADTQYF	TGTGCCAGCAGCGCTAGCGGGGTCGCGGCAGATACGCAGTATTTT
NA	TRBJ2-3	TRBV19	NA	CASSIDLLADTQYF	TGTGCCAGTAGTATAGATCTATTGGCAGATACGCAGTATTTT
TRBD1	TRBJ1-1	TRBV10-2	NA	CASRTVTGTGEGVAFF	TGCGCCAGCCGAACTGTGACCGGGACAGGGGAGGGAGTGGCTTTCTTT
TRBD2	TRBJ2-5	TRBV5-1	NA	CASSLLGTREETQYF	TGCGCCAGCAGCTTGTTGGGGACTAGGGAAGAGACCCAGTACTTC
TRBD2	TRBJ2-7	TRBV3-1/TRBV3-2	NA	CASSLDSGGKLYEQYF	TGTGCCAGCAGCCTTGATAGCGGGGGGAAATTATACGAGCAGTACTTC
TRBD1	TRBJ1-6	TRBV30	once	CAWSVGQGNSPLHF	TGTGCCTGGAGTGTAGGACAGGGTAATTCACCCCTCCACTTT
TRBD2	TRBJ2-5	TRBV19	NA	CASSIPGLAKETQYF	TGTGCCAGTAGTATTCCGGGACTAGCCAAGGAGACCCAGTACTTC
NA	TRBJ2-7	TRBV3-1/TRBV3-2	NA	CASSQGQGRYEQYF	TGTGCCAGCAGCCAAGGCCAAGGGAGGTACGAGCAGTACTTC
NA	TRBJ2-2	TRBV29-1	NA	CSVQWAAGELFF	TGCAGCGTTCAGTGGGCCGCCGGGGAGCTGTTTTTT
TRBD1	TRBJ2-5	TRBV7-2	NA	CASSLGFLDRDQETQYF	TGTGCCAGCAGCCTCGGATTTTTAGACAGGGACCAAGAGACCCAGTACTTC
NA	TRBJ2-7	TRBV6-5	NA	CASIQQGFSSYEQYF	TGTGCCAGCATCCAACAGGGTTTTAGCTCCTACGAGCAGTACTTC